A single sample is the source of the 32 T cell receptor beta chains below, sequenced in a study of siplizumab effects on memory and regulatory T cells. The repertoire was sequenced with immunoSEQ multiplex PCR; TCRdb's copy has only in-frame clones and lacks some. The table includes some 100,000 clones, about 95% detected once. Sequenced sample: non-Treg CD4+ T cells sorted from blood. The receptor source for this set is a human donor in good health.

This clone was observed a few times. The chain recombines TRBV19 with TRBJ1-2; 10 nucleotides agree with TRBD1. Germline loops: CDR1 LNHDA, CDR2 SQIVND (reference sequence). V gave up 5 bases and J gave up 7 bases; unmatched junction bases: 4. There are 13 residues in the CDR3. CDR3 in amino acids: CASSARQGAGYTF. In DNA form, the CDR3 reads TGTGCCAGTAGTGCCCGACAGGGGGCTGGCTACACCTTC.

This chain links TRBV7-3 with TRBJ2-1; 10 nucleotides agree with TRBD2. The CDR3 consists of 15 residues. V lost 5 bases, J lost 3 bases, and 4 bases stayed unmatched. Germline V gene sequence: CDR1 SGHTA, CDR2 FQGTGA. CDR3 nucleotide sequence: TGTGCCAGCAGCCCTCTAGCGGGAGTCTACAATGAGCAGTTCTTC. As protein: CASSPLAGVYNEQFF.

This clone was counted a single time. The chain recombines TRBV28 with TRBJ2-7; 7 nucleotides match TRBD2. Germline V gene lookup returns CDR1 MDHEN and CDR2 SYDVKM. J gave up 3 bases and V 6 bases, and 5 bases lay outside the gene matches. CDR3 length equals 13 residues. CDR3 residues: CASSQGLFYEQYF. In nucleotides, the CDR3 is TGTGCCAGCAGCCAGGGACTATTCTACGAGCAGTACTTC.

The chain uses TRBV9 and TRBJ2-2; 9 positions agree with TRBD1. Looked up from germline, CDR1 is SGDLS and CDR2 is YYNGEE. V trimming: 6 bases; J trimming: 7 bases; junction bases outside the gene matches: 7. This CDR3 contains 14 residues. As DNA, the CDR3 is TGTGCCAGCACCGGGGACAGGGTGGTCGGGGAGCTGTTTTTT. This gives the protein CASTGDRVVGELFF.

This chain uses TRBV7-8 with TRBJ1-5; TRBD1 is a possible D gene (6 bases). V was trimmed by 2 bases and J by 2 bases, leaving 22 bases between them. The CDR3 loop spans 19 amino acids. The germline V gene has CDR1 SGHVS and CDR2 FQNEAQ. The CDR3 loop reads CASSLSRGRAGDRNQPQHF. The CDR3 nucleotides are TGTGCCAGCAGCTTATCGCGAGGTCGGGCAGGGGATCGCAATCAGCCCCAGCATTTT.

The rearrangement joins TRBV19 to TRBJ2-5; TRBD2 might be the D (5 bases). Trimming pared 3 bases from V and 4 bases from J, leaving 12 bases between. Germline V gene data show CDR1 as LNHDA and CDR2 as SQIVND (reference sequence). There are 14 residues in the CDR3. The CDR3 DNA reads TGTGCCAGTAGTATTGCGGACGGACTAGAGACCCAGTACTTC. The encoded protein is CASSIADGLETQYF.

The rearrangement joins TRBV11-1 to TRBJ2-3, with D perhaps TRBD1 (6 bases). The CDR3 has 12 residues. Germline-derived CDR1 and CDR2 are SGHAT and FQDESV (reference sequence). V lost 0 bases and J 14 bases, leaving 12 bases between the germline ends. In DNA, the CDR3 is TGTGCCAGCAGCTTAGCGGTTGGGGGCGTGTATTTT. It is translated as CASSLAVGGVYF.

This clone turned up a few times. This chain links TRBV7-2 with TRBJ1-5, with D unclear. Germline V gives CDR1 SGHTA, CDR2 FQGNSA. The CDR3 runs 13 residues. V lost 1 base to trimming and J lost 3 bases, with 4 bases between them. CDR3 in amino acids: CASSLVTNQPQHF. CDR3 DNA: TGTGCCAGCAGCTTAGTTACCAATCAGCCCCAGCATTTT.

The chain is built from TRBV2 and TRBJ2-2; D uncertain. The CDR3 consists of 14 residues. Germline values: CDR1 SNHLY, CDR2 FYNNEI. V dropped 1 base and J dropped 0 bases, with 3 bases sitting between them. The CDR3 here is CASSEDTNTGELFF. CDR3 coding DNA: TGTGCCAGCAGTGAAGACACGAACACCGGGGAGCTGTTTTTT.

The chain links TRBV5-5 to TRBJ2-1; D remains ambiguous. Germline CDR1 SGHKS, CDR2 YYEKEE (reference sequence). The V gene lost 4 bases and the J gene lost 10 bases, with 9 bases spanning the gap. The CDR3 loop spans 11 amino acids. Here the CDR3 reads CASSALSEQFF. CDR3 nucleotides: TGTGCCAGCAGCGCTCTTAGCGAGCAGTTCTTC.

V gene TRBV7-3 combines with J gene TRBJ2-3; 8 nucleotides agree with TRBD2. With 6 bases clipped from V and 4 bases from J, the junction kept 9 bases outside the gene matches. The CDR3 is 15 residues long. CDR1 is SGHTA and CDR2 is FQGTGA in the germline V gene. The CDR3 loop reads CASRPSGSRSDTQYF. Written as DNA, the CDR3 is TGTGCCAGCAGACCGAGCGGGAGTAGATCAGATACGCAGTATTTT.

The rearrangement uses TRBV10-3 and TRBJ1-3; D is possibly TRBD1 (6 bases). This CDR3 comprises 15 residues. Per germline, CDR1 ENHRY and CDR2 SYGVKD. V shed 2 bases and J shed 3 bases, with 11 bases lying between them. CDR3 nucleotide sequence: TGTGCCATCAGTGAGGCACAGGGCAATGGAAACACCATATATTTT. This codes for CAISEAQGNGNTIYF.

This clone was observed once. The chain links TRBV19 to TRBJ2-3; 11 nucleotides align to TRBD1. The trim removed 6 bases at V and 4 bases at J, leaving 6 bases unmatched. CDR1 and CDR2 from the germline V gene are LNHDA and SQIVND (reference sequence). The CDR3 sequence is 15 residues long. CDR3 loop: CASRAGTGGPDTQYF. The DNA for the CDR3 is TGTGCCAGTAGAGCCGGGACAGGGGGTCCAGATACGCAGTATTTT. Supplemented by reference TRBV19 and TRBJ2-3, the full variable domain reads DGGITQSPKYLFRKEGQNVTLSCEQNLNHDAMYWYRQDPGQGLRLIYYSQIVNDFQKGDIAEGYSVSREKKESFPLTVTSAQKNPTAFYLCASRAGTGGPDTQYFGPGTRLTVL.

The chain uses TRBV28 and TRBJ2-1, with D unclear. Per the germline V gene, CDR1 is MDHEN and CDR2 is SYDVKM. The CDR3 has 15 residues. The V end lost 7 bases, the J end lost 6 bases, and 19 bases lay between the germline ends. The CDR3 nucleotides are TGTGCCAGCATTGCCAGTTACCCGGATGCCAATGAGCAGTTCTTC. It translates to CASIASYPDANEQFF.

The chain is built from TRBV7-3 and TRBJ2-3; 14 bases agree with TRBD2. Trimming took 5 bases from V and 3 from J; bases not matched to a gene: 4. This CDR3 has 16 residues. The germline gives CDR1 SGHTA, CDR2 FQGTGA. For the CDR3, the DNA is TGTGCCAGCAGCCCTGGACTAGCGGGAGGAACAGATACGCAGTATTTT. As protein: CASSPGLAGGTDTQYF.

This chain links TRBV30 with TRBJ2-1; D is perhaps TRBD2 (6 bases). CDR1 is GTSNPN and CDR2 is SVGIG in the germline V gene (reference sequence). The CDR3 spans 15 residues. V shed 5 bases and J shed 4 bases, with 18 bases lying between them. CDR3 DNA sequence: TGTGCCTGGGGGCCGTTAGCGGCACCATACAATGAGCAGTTCTTC. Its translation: CAWGPLAAPYNEQFF.

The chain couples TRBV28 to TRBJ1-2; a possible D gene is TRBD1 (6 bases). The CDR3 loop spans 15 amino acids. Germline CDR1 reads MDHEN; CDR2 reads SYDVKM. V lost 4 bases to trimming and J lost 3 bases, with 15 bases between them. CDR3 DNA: TGTGCCAGCAGTTCTAGCCAGGGACACCACTATGGCTACACCTTC. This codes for CASSSSQGHHYGYTF.

CDR3 residues: CASSLNTGTSAGEQYF. The CDR3 nucleotides read TGCGCCAGCAGCCTAAATACCGGGACTAGCGCGGGTGAGCAGTACTTC. The chain combines TRBV4-1 with TRBJ2-7; 10 bases fit TRBD2. V lost 4 bases, J lost 7 bases, and 13 bases stayed unmatched. Germline-derived CDR1 and CDR2 are MGHRA and YSYEKL. The CDR3 spans 16 residues.

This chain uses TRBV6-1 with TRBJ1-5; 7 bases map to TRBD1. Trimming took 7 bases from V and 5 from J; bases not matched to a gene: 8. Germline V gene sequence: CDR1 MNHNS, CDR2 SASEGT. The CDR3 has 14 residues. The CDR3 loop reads CASIPTGRDQPQHF. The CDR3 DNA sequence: TGTGCCAGCATACCGACAGGGAGGGATCAGCCCCAGCATTTT.

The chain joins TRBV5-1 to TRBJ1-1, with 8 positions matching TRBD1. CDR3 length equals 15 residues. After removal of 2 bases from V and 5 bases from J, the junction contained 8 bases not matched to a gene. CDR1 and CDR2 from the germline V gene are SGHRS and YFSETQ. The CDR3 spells CASSLKTGEVTEAFF. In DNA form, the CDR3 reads TGCGCCAGCAGCTTAAAGACAGGGGAAGTGACTGAAGCTTTCTTT.

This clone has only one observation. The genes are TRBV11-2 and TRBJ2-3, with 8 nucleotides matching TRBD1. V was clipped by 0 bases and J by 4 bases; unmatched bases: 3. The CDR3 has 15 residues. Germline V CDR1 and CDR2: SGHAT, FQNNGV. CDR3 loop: CASSLELDRADTQYF. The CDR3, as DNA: TGTGCCAGCAGCTTAGAATTGGACAGGGCAGATACGCAGTATTTT.

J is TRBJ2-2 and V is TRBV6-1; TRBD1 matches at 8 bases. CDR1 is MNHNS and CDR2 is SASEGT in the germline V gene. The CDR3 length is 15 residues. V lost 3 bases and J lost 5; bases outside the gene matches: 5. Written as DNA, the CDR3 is TGTGCCAGCAGTGAGCAGGGGGCCTGGACCGGGGAGCTGTTTTTT. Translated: CASSEQGAWTGELFF.

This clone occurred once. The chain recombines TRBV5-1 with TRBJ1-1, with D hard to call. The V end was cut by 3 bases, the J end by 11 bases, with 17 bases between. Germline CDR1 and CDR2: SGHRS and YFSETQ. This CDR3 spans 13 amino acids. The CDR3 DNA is TGCGCCAGCAGCTCGGACGACCAGCTACGGGCTTTCTTT. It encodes CASSSDDQLRAFF.

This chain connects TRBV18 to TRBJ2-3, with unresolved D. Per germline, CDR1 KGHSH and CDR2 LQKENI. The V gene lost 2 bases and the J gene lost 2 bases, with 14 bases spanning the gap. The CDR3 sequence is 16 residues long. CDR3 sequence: CASSPIPPRSTDTQYF. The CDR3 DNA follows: TGTGCCAGCTCACCAATCCCGCCCCGATCCACAGATACGCAGTATTTT.

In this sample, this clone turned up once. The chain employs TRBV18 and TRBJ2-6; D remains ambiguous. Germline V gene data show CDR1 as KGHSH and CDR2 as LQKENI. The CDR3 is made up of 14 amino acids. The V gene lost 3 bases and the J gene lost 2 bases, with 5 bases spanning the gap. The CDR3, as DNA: TGTGCCAGCTCACCTGTCACTGGGGCCAACGTCCTGACTTTC. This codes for CASSPVTGANVLTF.

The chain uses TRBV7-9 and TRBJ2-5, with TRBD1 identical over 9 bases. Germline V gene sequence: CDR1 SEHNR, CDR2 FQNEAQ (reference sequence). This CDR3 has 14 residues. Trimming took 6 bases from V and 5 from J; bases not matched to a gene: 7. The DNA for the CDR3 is TGTGCCAGCAGTTGGGACAGGGTAGAGGAGACCCAGTACTTC. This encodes CASSWDRVEETQYF. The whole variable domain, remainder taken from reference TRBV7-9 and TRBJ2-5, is DTGVSQNPRHKITKRGQNVTFRCDPISEHNRLYWYRQTLGQGPEFLTYFQNEAQLEKSRLLSDRFSAERPKGSFSTLEIQRTEQGDSAMYLCASSWDRVEETQYFGPGTRLLVL.

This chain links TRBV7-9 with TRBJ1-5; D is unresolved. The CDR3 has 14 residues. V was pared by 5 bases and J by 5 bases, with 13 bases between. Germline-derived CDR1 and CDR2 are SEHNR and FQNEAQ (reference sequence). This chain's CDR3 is CASSLKAGDQPQHF. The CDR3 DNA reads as TGTGCCAGCAGCCTCAAGGCGGGCGATCAGCCCCAGCATTTT.

This CDR3 is CASSLALPPTDTQYF. The CDR3 nucleotides are TGTGCCAGCAGCTTAGCCTTACCACCCACAGATACGCAGTATTTT. V is TRBV7-3 and J is TRBJ2-3, with D unresolved. Germline values: CDR1 SGHTA, CDR2 FQGTGA. The CDR3 is made up of 15 amino acids. The V and J ends lost 2 bases and 2 bases respectively, with 11 bases between them.

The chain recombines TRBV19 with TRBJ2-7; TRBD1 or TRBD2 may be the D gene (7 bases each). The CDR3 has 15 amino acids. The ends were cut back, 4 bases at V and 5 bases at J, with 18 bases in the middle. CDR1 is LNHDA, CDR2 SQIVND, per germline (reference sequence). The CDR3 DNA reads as TGTGCCAGTAGTACCTTAGACAGGGAGGGCGACGAGCAGTACTTC. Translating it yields CASSTLDREGDEQYF.

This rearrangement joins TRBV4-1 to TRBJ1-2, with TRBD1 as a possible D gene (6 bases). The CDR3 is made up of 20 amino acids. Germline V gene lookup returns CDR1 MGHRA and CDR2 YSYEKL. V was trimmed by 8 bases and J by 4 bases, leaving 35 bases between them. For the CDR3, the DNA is TGCGCCAGCGGGGGGGCCCCGAGGAGTTCTATACCCTTAGGGGCCTATGGCTACACCTTC. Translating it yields CASGGAPRSSIPLGAYGYTF.

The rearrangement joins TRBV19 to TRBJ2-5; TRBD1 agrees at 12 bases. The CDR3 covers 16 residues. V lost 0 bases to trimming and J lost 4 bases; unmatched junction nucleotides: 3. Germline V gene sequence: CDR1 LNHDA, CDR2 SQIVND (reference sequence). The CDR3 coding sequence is TGTGCCAGTAGTATAGACGGGACAGGGGGCTTAGAGACCCAGTACTTC. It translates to CASSIDGTGGLETQYF.

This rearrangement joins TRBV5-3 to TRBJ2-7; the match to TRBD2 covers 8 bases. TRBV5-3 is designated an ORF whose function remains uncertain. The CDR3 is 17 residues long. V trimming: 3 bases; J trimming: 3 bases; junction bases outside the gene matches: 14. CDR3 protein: CARSSLHLIAGFYEQYF. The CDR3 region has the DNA TGTGCCAGAAGCTCCCTACACCTAATAGCGGGATTCTACGAGCAGTACTTC.